The rows below give T cell receptor beta chains drawn from one sample of a study of shared clonotypes between healthy human individuals. Generated by immunoSEQ multiplex PCR, the TCRdb table keeps only in-frame clones and is missing some. The table lists 2,500,000 or so clones, 80% to 95% of them singletons. Sequences were obtained from naive CD4+ T cells from PBMCs. The receptors were sampled from a man younger than 30 in good health. Some clones in this sample may be carry-over from other donors' samples. CDR3s include the opening cysteine and the closing phenylalanine or tryptophan. Each record gives: V gene, clone size, D gene, J gene, CDR3 DNA, CDR3 protein. A D gene is named only where the DNA matches it firmly. Only part of the rows carry a size: once, few, many, or a class if the clone is expanded.

V: TRBV28
size: .
D: .
J: TRBJ2-2
DNA: TGTGCCAGCAGTTTACAGAGTCTGCGGGCTATGCTGTTTTTT
CDR3: CASSLQSLRAMLFF

V: TRBV28
size: .
D: TRBD2
J: TRBJ2-1
DNA: TGTGCCAGCGGGACTAGCGGGCCCTGGGAGCAGTTCTTC
CDR3: CASGTSGPWEQFF

V: TRBV28
size: .
D: .
J: TRBJ2-3
DNA: TGTGCCAGCACCCAGGGGGGGGACCCCCCAGATACGCAGTATTTT
CDR3: CASTQGGDPPDTQYF

V: TRBV2
size: .
D: TRBD1
J: TRBJ2-1
DNA: TGTGCCAGCAGGACCTCGGGACAGTCCTTCTACAATGAGCAGTTCTTC
CDR3: CASRTSGQSFYNEQFF

V: TRBV30
size: .
D: TRBD2
J: TRBJ2-5
DNA: TGTGCCTGGGGAAGGGCGGGAGGGCCTCGGGAGACCCAGTACTTC
CDR3: CAWGRAGGPRETQYF

V: TRBV7-8
size: .
D: .
J: TRBJ1-5
DNA: TGTGCCAGCAGCCCCCGACCGCCCAATCAGCCCCAGCATTTT
CDR3: CASSPRPPNQPQHF

V: TRBV5-1
size: .
D: .
J: TRBJ2-7
DNA: TGCGCCAGCAGCACCTTATACGAGCAGTACTTC
CDR3: CASSTLYEQYF

V: TRBV7-9
size: .
D: .
J: TRBJ1-3
DNA: TGTGCCAGCAGCCTGGCGGGCTCTGGAAACACCATATATTTT
CDR3: CASSLAGSGNTIYF

V: TRBV18
size: few
D: .
J: TRBJ1-1
DNA: TGTGCCAGCTCATCCCCCGAGAGGTTGAACACTGAAGCTTTCTTT
CDR3: CASSSPERLNTEAFF

V: TRBV19
size: .
D: .
J: TRBJ2-3
DNA: TGTGCCAGTAGTATACTTCTCCCAGGACAGACAGATACGCAGTATTTT
CDR3: CASSILLPGQTDTQYF

V: TRBV5-1
size: .
D: TRBD2
J: TRBJ2-1
DNA: TGCGCCAGCAGCTCCCCTAGCGGGGACTACAATGAGCAGTTCTTC
CDR3: CASSSPSGDYNEQFF

V: TRBV28
size: .
D: TRBD1
J: TRBJ1-5
DNA: TGTGCCAGCAGCCGCGCCGGGCCAGGGGGTCAGCCCCAGCATTTT
CDR3: CASSRAGPGGQPQHF

V: TRBV27
size: .
D: TRBD2
J: TRBJ2-3
DNA: TGTGCCAGCAGCCCGACTAGCTGGGGCACAGATACGCAGTATTTT
CDR3: CASSPTSWGTDTQYF

V: TRBV4-2
size: .
D: TRBD2
J: TRBJ2-3
DNA: TGTGCCAGCAGCCCTAGCGGGATGGGGAGAGATACGCAGTATTTT
CDR3: CASSPSGMGRDTQYF

V: TRBV6-5
size: .
D: .
J: TRBJ2-2
DNA: TGTGCCAGCAGGAGTACCGGGGAGCTGTTTTTT
CDR3: CASRSTGELFF

V: TRBV5-1
size: .
D: .
J: TRBJ2-2
DNA: TGCGCCAGCAGCTTGGTAGCTCTGGGTAGCGGGAACACCGGGGAGCTGTTTTTT
CDR3: CASSLVALGSGNTGELFF

V: TRBV28
size: .
D: .
J: TRBJ1-2
DNA: TGTGCCAGCAGTTTACTTCGAGGGGGGCGAGCTAACTATGGCTACACCTTC
CDR3: CASSLLRGGRANYGYTF

V: TRBV4-2
size: .
D: .
J: TRBJ1-3
DNA: TGTGCCAGCAGCCCCGACAGCTCTGGAAACACCATATATTTT
CDR3: CASSPDSSGNTIYF

V: TRBV10-3
size: .
D: TRBD2
J: TRBJ2-1
DNA: TGTGCCATCAGTGGTGTCGCGACTAGCGGAGGAGGGACCTACAATGAGCAGTTCTTC
CDR3: CAISGVATSGGGTYNEQFF

V: TRBV28
size: .
D: .
J: TRBJ2-1
DNA: TGTGCCAGCAGTTTGGGTGGTGGGGGACCTTATGAGCAGTTCTTC
CDR3: CASSLGGGGPYEQFF

V: TRBV7-2
size: .
D: TRBD2
J: TRBJ2-3
DNA: TGTGCCAGCAGCTTACAAGCGGGAGCGACAGATACGCAGTATTTT
CDR3: CASSLQAGATDTQYF

V: TRBV9
size: few
D: TRBD2
J: TRBJ2-1
DNA: TGTGCCAGCAGCCTTAGCGGGAGCTCCTACAATGAGCAGTTCTTC
CDR3: CASSLSGSSYNEQFF

V: TRBV5-1
size: .
D: .
J: TRBJ1-1
DNA: TGCGCCAGCAGCTTTGAACAGAGGAACACTGAAGCTTTCTTT
CDR3: CASSFEQRNTEAFF

V: TRBV7-2
size: .
D: .
J: TRBJ1-2
DNA: TGTGCCAGCAGCTTAGGGGCGGATACTAACTATGGCTACACCTTC
CDR3: CASSLGADTNYGYTF

V: TRBV7-9
size: .
D: TRBD1
J: TRBJ1-4
DNA: TGTGCCAGCAGCTTAGTGGGCTCTTCGGGACAGGAGAATGAAAAACTGTTTTTT
CDR3: CASSLVGSSGQENEKLFF

V: TRBV7-3
size: .
D: .
J: TRBJ2-2
DNA: TGTGCCAGCAGCCCGGGGGGCCTCAGAACCGGGGAGCTGTTTTTT
CDR3: CASSPGGLRTGELFF

V: TRBV18
size: once
D: .
J: TRBJ2-3
DNA: TGTGCCAGCTCACCATTTTCCGGAGTAAGCACAGATACGCAGTATTTT
CDR3: CASSPFSGVSTDTQYF

V: TRBV29-1
size: .
D: .
J: TRBJ1-2
DNA: TGCAGCGTTGATTCCCAGGGGACTAACTATGGCTACACCTTC
CDR3: CSVDSQGTNYGYTF

V: TRBV4-1
size: .
D: .
J: TRBJ2-3
DNA: TGCGCCAGCAGACAAATTGACAGGAAGAGCACAGATACGCAGTATTTT
CDR3: CASRQIDRKSTDTQYF

V: TRBV15
size: .
D: .
J: TRBJ2-5
DNA: TGTGCCACTCGTAATCGGACAGTGCAAGAGACCCAGTACTTC
CDR3: CATRNRTVQETQYF

V: TRBV30
size: .
D: .
J: TRBJ1-6
DNA: TGTGCCTGGAGTCCCACCTTAGGTTCACCCCTCCACTTT
CDR3: CAWSPTLGSPLHF

V: TRBV2
size: .
D: .
J: TRBJ2-7
DNA: TGTGCCAGCAGTGAGGGGGGGACAGCCTCCTACGAGCAGTACTTC
CDR3: CASSEGGTASYEQYF

V: TRBV5-5
size: .
D: TRBD1
J: TRBJ2-7
DNA: TGTGCCAGCAGCTCCGTTTCAGGGGGCTACGAGCAGTACTTC
CDR3: CASSSVSGGYEQYF

V: TRBV19
size: .
D: .
J: TRBJ2-1
DNA: TGTGCCAGTAGTCGACATGGGACTCGGGGGTACAATGAGCAGTTCTTC
CDR3: CASSRHGTRGYNEQFF

V: TRBV4-2
size: .
D: TRBD1
J: TRBJ2-7
DNA: TGTGCCAGCAGCCTGGAATCAGGGGGCGGAACTCCCTACGAGCAGTACTTC
CDR3: CASSLESGGGTPYEQYF

V: TRBV5-1
size: .
D: TRBD1
J: TRBJ2-5
DNA: TGCGCCAGCAGCCGTAACGCAGGGGGCTTAGAGGAAGAGACCCAGTACTTC
CDR3: CASSRNAGGLEEETQYF

V: TRBV9
size: once
D: TRBD2
J: TRBJ2-1
DNA: TGTGCCAGCAGCGCAGGACTAGCGTCCTACAATGAGCAGTTCTTC
CDR3: CASSAGLASYNEQFF

V: TRBV18
size: .
D: .
J: TRBJ2-1
DNA: TGTGCCAGCTCGGCGCAGCAGATAGTAAACAATGAGCAGTTCTTC
CDR3: CASSAQQIVNNEQFF

V: TRBV11-2
size: .
D: .
J: TRBJ2-7
DNA: TGTGCCAGCAGCCACCTAGCTCCGGAGGTGTACGAGCAGTACTTC
CDR3: CASSHLAPEVYEQYF

V: TRBV5-1
size: .
D: TRBD2
J: TRBJ2-7
DNA: TGCGCCAGCAGCTTGGAGGAAAGCGGGAGGTACTACGAGCAGTACTTC
CDR3: CASSLEESGRYYEQYF

V: TRBV25-1
size: .
D: .
J: TRBJ1-2
DNA: TGTGCCAGCAGTGGGTACAGGTTCTATGGCTACACCTTC
CDR3: CASSGYRFYGYTF

V: TRBV18
size: few
D: TRBD1
J: TRBJ1-1
DNA: TGTGCCAGCTCACCGGACAGGGTGAACACTGAAGCTTTCTTT
CDR3: CASSPDRVNTEAFF

V: TRBV6-6
size: .
D: TRBD2
J: TRBJ2-1
DNA: TGTGCCAGCAGTACCCGGACTAGCGGGCCGGAGCAGTTCTTC
CDR3: CASSTRTSGPEQFF

V: TRBV5-1
size: few
D: TRBD2
J: TRBJ2-7
DNA: TGCGCCAGCAGCGGGGCGGGAGGAGTAAACGAGCAGTACTTC
CDR3: CASSGAGGVNEQYF

V: TRBV6-5
size: .
D: .
J: TRBJ2-7
DNA: TGTGCCAGCAGTAAGAGTAGTTACGAGCAGTACTTC
CDR3: CASSKSSYEQYF

V: TRBV20-1
size: .
D: .
J: TRBJ2-1
DNA: TGCAGTGCTCTCGGAGCGGAAGAGCAGTTCTTC
CDR3: CSALGAEEQFF

V: TRBV11-2
size: .
D: .
J: TRBJ1-1
DNA: TGTGCCAGCAGCTTAGTACCCGGCACTGAAGCTTTCTTT
CDR3: CASSLVPGTEAFF

V: TRBV10-3
size: few
D: .
J: TRBJ1-3
DNA: TGTGCCATCCATGGGGTATCAGGAAACACCATATATTTT
CDR3: CAIHGVSGNTIYF